This record covers a single T cell receptor beta chain. Its antigen is still unknown. Libraries were prepared by immunoSEQ multiplex PCR; TCRdb keeps only in-frame clonotypes and omits some of them. The data hold hundreds of thousands of clones, with about 93% observed a single time. The CDR3 totals 15 residues. V shed 5 bases, J shed 3 bases, and the junction held 5 bases outside the gene matches. Germline values: CDR1 MNHEY, CDR2 SVGEGT. This specimen comes from a study of Ad26.COV2.S vaccination and SARS-CoV-2 variants. As for the study in general: The donor was enrolled in the Ad26.COV2.S arm of the COV1001 trial. Ad26.COV2.S, an intramuscular injection, was given once or twice 56 days apart.

Regarding the study as a whole: Among vaccine recipients, spike-specific TCR breadth exceeded that of placebo recipients. Total T cell responses, in the TCR breadth and depth analyses, may have been underestimated.

Treatment described: roughly 20 received Ad26.COV2.S at low or high dose, single or two shots; 5 received placebo; per-sample allocation not given. Collection of the samples took place on day 63 after the first injection of vaccine or placebo. This receptor was taken from a person between 18 and 65 years old who received the Ad26.COV2.S COVID-19 vaccine or a placebo. V and J are TRBV6-2 or TRBV6-3 and TRBJ2-7, with TRBD2 identical over 12 bases. The specimen was peripheral blood, collected in a trial of Ad26.COV2.S vaccine versus placebo. The CDR3 region has the DNA TGTGCCAGCAGTACCGGGACTAGCGGGTTCTACGAGCAGTACTTC. Translated, it gives CASSTGTSGFYEQYF.